A selection of T cell receptor beta chains follows, all from one sample in a study of blood T cell repertoires in COVID-19. The repertoire was sequenced with immunoSEQ multiplex PCR; TCRdb's copy has only in-frame clones and lacks some. In the table there are about 300,000 clones, around 86% of which are singletons. The sequenced material came from PBMCs or T cells enriched from blood (not recorded which). Source of these receptors: a man in his thirties or forties who had recovered from COVID-19. CDR3s include the opening cysteine and the closing phenylalanine or tryptophan. Each record gives: V gene, J gene, CDR3 protein.

TRBV30	TRBJ2-5	CAWSVGRGETQYF
TRBV19	TRBJ2-5	CASSNWETQYF
TRBV19	TRBJ2-7	CASSPQGWDPPYEQYF
TRBV14	TRBJ2-7	CASSQVGTSGRYEQYF
TRBV11-3	TRBJ2-7	CASSRRDRGYEQYF
TRBV3-1/TRBV3-2	TRBJ1-2	CASTATGANYGYTF
TRBV6-2/TRBV6-3	TRBJ2-1	CASSYLAGYYEQFF
TRBV5-4	TRBJ2-7	CASSFITSGYYEQYF
TRBV5-1	TRBJ2-3	CASRSGTSGDTQYF
TRBV18	TRBJ2-1	CASSPGLAGNNEQFF
TRBV4-1	TRBJ2-5	CASSLTQGETQYF
TRBV5-5	TRBJ1-1	CASSLQGGTEAFF
TRBV1	TRBJ2-6	CTSSQGKRARANVLTF
TRBV6-5	TRBJ2-6	CASSLSGANVLTF
TRBV28	TRBJ1-2	CASSRDRMVYGYTF
TRBV4-1	TRBJ2-7	CASSQERTAYEQYF
TRBV11-2	TRBJ1-4	CASSHRQGGPDEKLFF
TRBV5-1	TRBJ2-7	CASSSAGGSYEQYF
TRBV28	TRBJ2-7	CASSSGTGISEQYF
TRBV29-1	TRBJ2-3	CSVEGAGGISTDTQYF
TRBV10-1	TRBJ2-2	CASQIGSTGELFF
TRBV5-1	TRBJ1-1	CASSLAPQGAAEAFF
TRBV2	TRBJ1-1	CASRAGSTEAFF
TRBV2	TRBJ1-6	CASSLDGGSPLHF
TRBV5-6	TRBJ1-4	CASSFPRVSEKLFF
TRBV5-1	TRBJ2-7	CASSSTAPYEQYF
TRBV14	TRBJ2-3	CASSQEGHQGTDTQYF
TRBV6-5	TRBJ1-6	CASSTRTVLNSPLHF
TRBV24-1	TRBJ2-3	CATSARLTGGMLDTQYF
TRBV5-5	TRBJ2-7	CASSLPWTDRENYEQYF
TRBV6-5	TRBJ1-6	CASSDTGGYNSPLHF
TRBV7-2	TRBJ1-3	CASSTGVIINTIYF
TRBV12-3/TRBV12-4	TRBJ1-2	CASTQQRYGYTF
TRBV29-1	TRBJ1-2	CSVEVGTQPPNYGYTF
TRBV5-1	TRBJ2-7	CASSLSVLSSYEQYF
TRBV4-2	TRBJ2-5	CASSHSTDAAEQETQYF
TRBV29-1	TRBJ1-1	CSGDVGAVDTEAFF
TRBV2	TRBJ1-2	CASSEIGQGNYGYTF